One sample yielded the 3 T cell receptor beta chains listed below, sequenced in a study of neurological immune-mediated disorders (dated by TCRdb to the late 2010s). The library was generated by 5' RACE. The instrument was an Illumina HiSeq 2500. TCRdb redid the processing of the public reads, applying fastp at Q25 and MiXCR, and retained in-frame beta chains. Every entry covers one CDR3 protein and lists the most common genes and DNA from its rows. The sample records 50,000 to 55,000 distinct CDR3 sequences, 3% to 4% of which are singletons. The ten largest clones add up to 6.5% of the sample. Sequencing was carried out using PBMCs. These receptors all come from a man aged 55 to 70 with multiple sclerosis.

The rearrangement links TRBV27 to TRBJ1-2; D unclear. The CDR3 consists of 13 residues. Deletions cut 4 bases from V and 4 bases from J, with 10 bases between. CDR1 MNHEY and CDR2 SMNVEV come from the germline V gene (reference sequence). The CDR3 loop is CASSSGRLYGYTF. Here the CDR3 DNA reads TGTGCCAGCAGTTCTGGCAGGCTCTATGGCTACACCTTC.

This clonotype was observed many times. The chain employs TRBV5-1 and TRBJ2-5; D is uncertain. Per germline, CDR1 SGHRS and CDR2 YFSETQ. The V end lost 0 bases, the J end lost 4 bases, and 10 bases lay between the germline ends. There are 14 residues in the CDR3. The CDR3 DNA sequence: TGCGCCAGCAGCTTGGCCTTAGTCCGAGAGACCCAGTACTTC. This gives the protein CASSLALVRETQYF.

The table lists this clonotype with many counts. V usage is TRBV20-1 and J usage is TRBJ2-7, with TRBD2 identical over 7 bases. Per the germline V gene, CDR1 is DFQATT and CDR2 is SNEGSKA (reference sequence). There are 14 residues in the CDR3. The V and J ends lost 4 bases and 6 bases, in that order; junction bases with no gene match: 12. CDR3: CSAKPGLETSEQYF. The CDR3 DNA reads TGCAGTGCTAAACCTGGACTAGAGACGAGCGAGCAGTACTTC.